A selection of T cell receptor beta chains follows, all from one sample in a study of T-cell memory formation after mild COVID-19. TCRdb fed the 5' RACE reads into MiXCR, producing one record per CDR3 protein. The table lists about 180,000 distinct CDR3 sequences, around 15% of them singletons, with about 2% in the top ten. Source material: PBMCs or a T cell subset sorted from them (not recorded which). Receptors originate from an adult woman who had mild COVID-19 (a few samples of this study predate the infection). Cell type and time point are not known. Both conserved end residues are part of each CDR3. Each record gives: J gene, CDR3 length, D gene, V gene, clone size, CDR3 DNA, CDR3 protein. D genes are given only for firm matches. Clone size, where shown, is once, few, many, or a class for clones that have expanded.

TRBJ2-1,15,TRBD1,TRBV12-3/TRBV12-4,.,TGTGCCAGCAGTCGACAGGGGGGCTCCTACAATGAGCAGTTCTTC,CASSRQGGSYNEQFF
TRBJ1-1,15,.,TRBV12-3/TRBV12-4,.,TGTGCCAGCACCCCTGGGCTTCTAGGGGACACTGAAGCTTTCTTT,CASTPGLLGDTEAFF
TRBJ1-3,14,.,TRBV27,few,TGTGCCAGCAGTTTAAGGGGAAATGGAAACACCATATATTTT,CASSLRGNGNTIYF
TRBJ2-7,16,TRBD2,TRBV25-1,.,TGTGCCAGCAGTGAACGACTGACCGGGACTAGCGACGAGCAGTACTTC,CASSERLTGTSDEQYF
TRBJ2-5,12,.,TRBV12-3/TRBV12-4,few,TGTGCCAGCAGCCATCCGAAAGAGACCCAGTACTTC,CASSHPKETQYF
TRBJ2-1,17,TRBD2,TRBV27,.,TGTGCCAGCAGTCCCCCATACAGGACTAGCGGGAGCGGTGAGCAGTTCTTC,CASSPPYRTSGSGEQFF
TRBJ2-3,16,.,TRBV4-3,few,TGCGCCAGCAGCCAGGGGACCAGGGGCAGCACAGATACGCAGTATTTT,CASSQGTRGSTDTQYF
TRBJ2-3,16,TRBD2,TRBV24-1,.,TGTGCCACCAGTGACGCTAGCGGGGGACTCACAGATACGCAGTATTTT,CATSDASGGLTDTQYF
TRBJ1-5,15,.,TRBV7-2,few,TGTGCCAGCAGCGTGACAGACCTTAGCAATCAGCCCCAGCATTTT,CASSVTDLSNQPQHF
TRBJ2-7,16,.,TRBV13,few,TGTGCCAGCAGCTACCTAACCGACAGGAAAACCTACGAGCAGTACTTC,CASSYLTDRKTYEQYF
TRBJ1-1,12,.,TRBV29-1,.,TGCAGCGTCGCTTCAGGACAGTCTGAAGCTTTCTTT,CSVASGQSEAFF
TRBJ2-2,15,.,TRBV2,few,TGTGCCAGCACATCAGGACAGACCCTCACCGGGGAGCTGTTTTTT,CASTSGQTLTGELFF
TRBJ2-2,15,TRBD1,TRBV5-1,many,TGCGCCAGCAGCCCGACAGGGACGAACACCGGGGAGCTGTTTTTT,CASSPTGTNTGELFF
TRBJ2-2,14,.,TRBV19,many,TGTGCCAGTAATTCACTGGGGAACACCGGGGAGCTGTTTTTT,CASNSLGNTGELFF
TRBJ2-7,14,.,TRBV5-1,.,TGCGCCAGCAGAATCTCCGGGACCTCCTACGAGCAGTACTTC,CASRISGTSYEQYF
TRBJ2-7,18,TRBD2,TRBV5-6,.,TGTGCCAGCAGCTTGGTGGGACTAGCGGGACTCGCGTCCTACGAGCAGTACTTC,CASSLVGLAGLASYEQYF
TRBJ2-1,14,TRBD1,TRBV2,few,TGTGCCAGCAGAGAGACCGGGACAGGGGATGAGCAGTTCTTC,CASRETGTGDEQFF
TRBJ2-5,19,TRBD1,TRBV9,.,TGTGCCAGCAGCGTGGATACCGGGACAGGGGAAAAACACCAAGAGACCCAGTACTTC,CASSVDTGTGEKHQETQYF
TRBJ2-5,16,TRBD2,TRBV7-9,.,TGTGCCAGCAGCATCGACCCGGGACTAGCGTCGGGGACCCAGTACTTC,CASSIDPGLASGTQYF
TRBJ2-3,16,TRBD1,TRBV4-2,.,TGTGCCAGCAGCCAAAATCCGGGACAGGGGGCATATACGCAGTATTTT,CASSQNPGQGAYTQYF
TRBJ2-2,16,.,TRBV7-3,few,TGTGCCAGCACCCTTATGGCGGGGTCGCGCACCGGGGAGCTGTTTTTT,CASTLMAGSRTGELFF
TRBJ2-5,12,.,TRBV15,.,TGTGCCACCAGCAGAGCCATGGAGACCCAGTACTTC,CATSRAMETQYF
TRBJ2-3,19,TRBD2,TRBV4-2,.,TGTGCCAGCAGCCAAGAGGGGGCGGGAGGCCCTTCGGGGGCAGATACGCAGTATTTT,CASSQEGAGGPSGADTQYF
TRBJ2-5,14,.,TRBV12-3/TRBV12-4,.,TGTGCCAGCAGTTTGACGGGGCCCGCGGAGACCCAGTACTTC,CASSLTGPAETQYF
TRBJ2-3,16,.,TRBV5-4,.,TGTGCCAGCAGCATCGGGACCCCATCCGTAACGAATACGCAGTATTTT,CASSIGTPSVTNTQYF
TRBJ1-3,16,.,TRBV6-1,.,TGTGCCAGCAGGGGGATAGCAGGACACTCTGGAAACACCATATATTTT,CASRGIAGHSGNTIYF
TRBJ2-5,13,.,TRBV7-2,.,TGTGCCAGCAGCTTAGCCGAGGCGGAGACCCAGTACTTC,CASSLAEAETQYF
TRBJ2-1,15,.,TRBV9,few,TGTGCCAGCAGCCGGACGGCAGGCTCCTACAATGAGCAGTTCTTC,CASSRTAGSYNEQFF
TRBJ2-5,11,.,TRBV5-1,few,TGCGCCAGCAGAGAGTGGGAGACCCAGTACTTC,CASREWETQYF
TRBJ2-5,15,.,TRBV5-1,.,TGCGCCAGCAGCTTGGTTGCGGGTACGGGAGAGACCCAGTACTTC,CASSLVAGTGETQYF
TRBJ2-2,16,TRBD2,TRBV19,.,TGTGCCAGTAAGATTTTGGAGCGGGAGAACACCGGGGAGCTGTTTTTT,CASKILERENTGELFF
TRBJ2-5,15,.,TRBV5-1,.,TGCGCCAGCAGCTTGGAAGGTTTGCCGGGGGAGACCCAGTACTTC,CASSLEGLPGETQYF
TRBJ2-1,18,.,TRBV6-5,.,TGTGCCAGCAGTTATGGTCCCCTGGGAGGCAGTCTGGACAATGAGCAGTTCTTC,CASSYGPLGGSLDNEQFF